The next 3 T cell receptor beta chains were all read from a single sample in a study of cytomegalovirus exposure and HLA in healthy donors. Some clones are missing from TCRdb's copy, which holds only in-frame ones; the method was immunoSEQ multiplex PCR. Here the sample spans approximately 200,000 clones, about nine tenths being singletons. The sequenced sample consisted of PBMCs. The receptor source for this set is a woman in her late teens or twenties in good health and CMV-seronegative.

The CDR3 region is CASSAQGLTDTQYF. CDR3 DNA sequence: TGTGCCAGCAGCGCCCAGGGTCTCACAGATACGCAGTATTTT. The chain uses TRBV7-3 and TRBJ2-3, with a possible D match to TRBD1 (5 bases). V was clipped by 5 bases and J by 2 bases, with 11 bases between them. There are 14 residues in the CDR3. Germline loops: CDR1 SGHTA, CDR2 FQGTGA.

V usage is TRBV5-1 and J usage is TRBJ1-1; no firm D call. The CDR3 is 13 residues long. V lost 4 bases and J 2 bases, leaving 9 bases between the germline ends. Germline V gene sequence: CDR1 SGHRS, CDR2 YFSETQ. CDR3 protein: CASSLDTNTEAFF. The DNA for the CDR3 is TGCGCCAGCAGCCTCGACACAAACACTGAAGCTTTCTTT.

The chain is built from TRBV5-1 and TRBJ1-1, with unresolved D. Germline CDR1 SGHRS, CDR2 YFSETQ. V lost 7 bases and J 6 bases, leaving 16 bases between the germline ends. CDR3 length equals 13 residues. The CDR3 sequence: CASQRVRGAEAFF. In DNA, the CDR3 is TGCGCCAGCCAGAGGGTGCGCGGCGCTGAAGCTTTCTTT.